This TCR beta chain originates from a study of T cells after yellow fever vaccination (dated 2019 in TCRdb). Describing the broader study: The SMART-Seq v4 Ultra Low Input RNA kit was used to prepare libraries from fractions with low cell numbers. To follow T-cell clones before and after primary and booster YFV17D yellow fever vaccination, bulk TCR alpha and beta repertoires were sequenced over time. Two healthy male donors made up the cohort, one aged 18 to 29 years and the other aged 30 to 39 years. Blood samples were taken at several timepoints before and after primary and secondary immunization, and bulk PBMC replicates and cell subsets were isolated. The paper's findings and limits, for the study overall: Computational filtering was needed because FACS-sorted repertoires could contain abundant contaminating clonotypes from the bulk population. A small fraction of clonotypes showed up in both the CD4 and CD8 compartments, probably as a result of convergent recombination. The secondary T-cell response was weaker than the primary response but faster, peaking on day 5 instead of day 15. The study included only a couple of donors, which limits how far the findings can be generalized. After the booster, most of the clones that had expanded following primary vaccination were detected again (around 97% of CD4 and roughly 90% of CD8), which suggests that memory was broadly maintained.

The CDR3 has 17 amino acids, counting the end cysteine and phenylalanine. CDR3 DNA only is kept here, 51 bases in frame from base 1. The germline V and J ends show losses of 2 bases and 5 bases respectively, and no gene match explains 10 bases of the junction. CDR1 and CDR2 (KGHSH, LQKENI) derive from the germline V gene. The treatment or condition label, read with the paper, signifies: live attenuated yellow fever vaccine strain. At each blood-draw timepoint, two biological replicates of bulk PBMCs were obtained. PBMCs were isolated from peripheral blood using a standard Ficoll-Paque protocol. RNA was extracted with TriZol from bulk PBMCs, CD4 and CD8 fractions, and dextramer-positive and dextramer-negative fractions. In this sample, this clonotype turned up a few times. Its antigen remains undetermined. Base qualities are missing; no much larger clone stands one base away. Data came from an Illumina NovaSeq 6000. TCR cDNA was synthesized by 5'RACE template switching, which introduced a universal primer site and unique molecular identifiers. Priming for cDNA synthesis came from both the TCR alpha and TCR beta constant segments. Two PCR steps were used to amplify libraries, with sample barcodes and sequencing adapters being added in the second step. Sequencing of the libraries was done on either Illumina HiSeq 2500 (2x100 bp) or NovaSeq (2x150 bp). Under the source paper's analysis protocol: Demultiplexing of reads and collapsing into UMI consensus sequences were performed with MIGEC, and V(D)J alignment was carried out with MiXCR. Using edgeR on replicate PBMC samples, clonotypes were called vaccine-responding if FDR was below 0.01 and the log2 fold change was above 5 up to day 15. Each bulk clonotype received a CD4 or CD8 identity based on whether the sequenced CD4 or CD8 repertoire contained that clonotype at higher abundance. In-frame beta chains were kept once TCRdb had trimmed the public reads at Q25 with fastp and called clones with MiXCR. Entries are consolidated by CDR3 protein sequence, retaining the most common genes and DNA. The V and J calls and clone size come from TCRdb's table, not from the authors' own analysis. For this sample the table gives about 330,000 distinct CDR3 sequences, of which over 3.5% were detected only once. 20% to 25% of the sample lies in the top ten.

The starting material was PBMCs, obtained 5 days after the yellow fever booster vaccination. The origin of this receptor is a man aged 18 to 35 who received the YFV17D yellow fever vaccine. The chain employs TRBV18 and TRBJ2-7, and TRBD1 aligns with 12 junction nucleotides. CDR3 loop: CASSPASGTGGSHEQYF. The nucleotide sequence reads as follows: TGTGCCAGCTCACCAGCATCCGGGACAGGGGGCTCTCACGAGCAGTACTTC.